The 15 T cell receptor beta chains given below trace back to one sample, sequenced in a study of CD8 T cells in Susac syndrome. Reverse transcription of roughly 0.5 to 1 ug RNA was performed with random hexamers. TCRdb ran MiXCR on the immunoSEQ multiplex PCR reads and lists one entry per CDR3 protein. This sample carries around 140,000 distinct CDR3 sequences, around 85% of them seen once, and the ten largest clones take 0.51%. Sequenced input: CD8+ T cells from PBMCs. Every receptor here comes from a human donor with multiple sclerosis.

The V call is TRBV6-1, the J call TRBJ2-4; D is ambiguous. This CDR3 is 14 amino acids long. V was clipped by 7 bases and J by 0 bases, with 10 bases between them. The germline gives CDR1 MNHNS, CDR2 SASEGT. CDR3 sequence (DNA): TGTGCCAGCACCGCCGGTCTAGCCAAAAACATTCAGTACTTC. Residues: CASTAGLAKNIQYF.

This chain joins TRBV30 and TRBJ2-1; 7 bases align to TRBD2. Trimming took 5 bases from V and 3 from J; bases not matched to a gene: 7. The CDR3 is made up of 14 amino acids. Germline V lookup: CDR1 GTSNPN, CDR2 SVGIG (reference sequence). The CDR3 nucleotides read TGTGCCTGGGAGAGCGGGATAGGCTACAATGAGCAGTTCTTC. It encodes CAWESGIGYNEQFF.

The genes are TRBV6-6 and TRBJ2-7; D not resolved. CDR1 is MNHNY, CDR2 SVGAGI, per germline (reference sequence). V lost 2 bases to trimming and J lost 4 bases, with 6 bases between them. The CDR3 consists of 12 residues. The CDR3: CASSYAQYEQYF. The CDR3 DNA is TGTGCCAGCAGTTACGCCCAATACGAGCAGTACTTC.

This chain links TRBV28 with TRBJ1-5; TRBD1 matches at 7 bases. Trimming at V came to 5 bases and at J to 1 base, leaving 5 bases not matched to a gene. This CDR3 spans 15 amino acids. Germline assignment: CDR1 MDHEN and CDR2 SYDVKM. This CDR3 reads CASSPWTGSNQPQHF. The DNA of the CDR3 is TGTGCCAGCAGTCCCTGGACAGGAAGCAATCAGCCCCAGCATTTT.

The V and J genes are TRBV19 and TRBJ2-1; a possible D gene is TRBD1 (6 bases). The CDR3 runs 13 residues. CDR1 LNHDA and CDR2 SQIVND come from the germline V gene (reference sequence). Trimming removed 2 bases from V and 7 bases from J, with 9 bases in between. CDR3 region: CASSIKRGNEQFF. In DNA, the CDR3 is TGTGCCAGTAGTATAAAAAGGGGGAATGAGCAGTTCTTC.

In its sample, this clonotype was seen a few times. The V gene is TRBV15, the J gene TRBJ2-3; D is uncertain. The V end was cut by 3 bases, the J end by 2 bases, with 6 bases between. The CDR3 spans 13 residues. CDR1 is LNHNV and CDR2 is YYDKDF in the germline V gene (reference sequence). This chain's CDR3 is CATSSRDTDTQYF. CDR3 bases: TGTGCCACCAGCAGTAGGGACACAGATACGCAGTATTTT.

The CDR3 here is CASSEHTGGLGETQYF. The CDR3 nucleotides are TGTGCCAGCAGTGAACACACAGGGGGACTGGGAGAGACCCAGTACTTC. The genes are TRBV6-1 and TRBJ2-5, with TRBD1 matching 8 bases. The CDR3 covers 16 residues. Germline V gene data show CDR1 as MNHNS and CDR2 as SASEGT. V gave up 2 bases and J gave up 4 bases; unmatched junction bases: 9.

The rearrangement links TRBV4-2 to TRBJ1-1; no clear D. The CDR3 is made up of 15 amino acids. V lost 0 bases and J lost 1, with 9 bases in between. Germline V gene sequence: CDR1 LGHNA, CDR2 YNFKEQ. DNA of the CDR3: TGTGCCAGCAGCCAAGAGATCTCGACGAACACTGAAGCTTTCTTT. Its protein product is CASSQEISTNTEAFF.

This chain uses TRBV5-8 with TRBJ1-1; possible D gene TRBD1, 6 bases. This CDR3 has 15 amino acids. CDR1 and CDR2 (germline): SGHTS, YDEGEE. Trimming removed 2 bases from V and 0 bases from J, with 11 bases in between. Here the CDR3 reads CASSFQGNMNTEAFF. The CDR3 DNA follows: TGTGCCAGCAGCTTTCAGGGGAACATGAACACTGAAGCTTTCTTT.

The V and J genes are TRBV6-1 and TRBJ1-1; no definite D call. Trimming pared 4 bases from V and 0 bases from J, leaving 12 bases between. CDR1 and CDR2 from the germline V gene are MNHNS and SASEGT. CDR3 size: 15 residues. The CDR3 is CASSAEDGMNTEAFF. DNA for the CDR3: TGTGCCAGCAGTGCAGAGGACGGCATGAACACTGAAGCTTTCTTT.

The rearrangement links TRBV27 to TRBJ2-5; tentatively, D is TRBD2 (7 bases). The germline V and J ends were trimmed by 2 bases and 5 bases, with 15 bases remaining between them. The CDR3 is made up of 15 amino acids. CDR1 and CDR2 (germline): MNHEY, SMNVEV (reference sequence). The CDR3 spells CASSLVGGAGETQYF. The CDR3 DNA reads as TGTGCCAGCAGTTTAGTTGGGGGGGCAGGGGAGACCCAGTACTTC.

A note on this clonotype: The conserved phenylalanine or tryptophan normally closing the CDR3 is absent here, so this likely arose from a read error. The chain joins TRBV4-1 to TRBJ1-1; D gene ambiguous. The length of the CDR3 is 13 residues. V was pared by 2 bases and J by 1 base, with 5 bases between. Germline CDR1 MGHRA, CDR2 YSYEKL. The CDR3 DNA reads as TGCGCCAGCAGCCAACGGGAGAACACTGAAGCTTTCGTT. Its protein product is CASSQRENTEAFV.

The chain employs TRBV6-4 and TRBJ2-3, with 7 bases that match TRBD2. V gave up 2 bases and J gave up 4 bases; unmatched junction bases: 3. CDR3 length: 14 amino acids. Germline V gene data show CDR1 as MRHNA and CDR2 as SNTAGT. The CDR3 DNA reads TGTGCCAGCAGTGACGGCGGGAGCTCAGATACGCAGTATTTT. Translation: CASSDGGSSDTQYF.

This clonotype was observed a few times. The chain has TRBV4-1 and TRBJ1-2; 7 bases line up with TRBD1. V shed 8 bases and J 0 bases; nucleotides not matched to a gene: 6. Germline V gene lookup returns CDR1 MGHRA and CDR2 YSYEKL. The CDR3 covers 14 residues. For the CDR3, the DNA is TGCGCCAGCGCGGACAGGCCTTCTAACTATGGCTACACCTTC. Amino acids: CASADRPSNYGYTF.

V is TRBV20-1 and J is TRBJ2-7; 10 nucleotides match TRBD1. Trimming removed 3 bases from V and 1 base from J; junction bases left unmatched: 3. The CDR3 length is 14 residues. Germline V gene data show CDR1 as DFQATT and CDR2 as SNEGSKA (reference sequence). CDR3 in amino acids: CSARDRGNSYEQYF. The CDR3 region has the DNA TGCAGTGCTAGGGACAGGGGGAATTCCTACGAGCAGTACTTC.